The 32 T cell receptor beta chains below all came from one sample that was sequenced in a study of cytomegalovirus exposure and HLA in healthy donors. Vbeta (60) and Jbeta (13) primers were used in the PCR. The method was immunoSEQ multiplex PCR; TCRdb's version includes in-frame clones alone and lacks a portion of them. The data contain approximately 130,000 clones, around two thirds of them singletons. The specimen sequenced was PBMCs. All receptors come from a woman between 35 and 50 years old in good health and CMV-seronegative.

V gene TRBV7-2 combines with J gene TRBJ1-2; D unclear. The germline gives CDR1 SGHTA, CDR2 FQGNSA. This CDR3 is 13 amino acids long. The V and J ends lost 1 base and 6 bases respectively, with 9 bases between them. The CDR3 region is CASSLVNTNGYTF. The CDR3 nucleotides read TGTGCCAGCAGCTTAGTTAACACAAATGGCTACACCTTC.

CDR3 in amino acids: CASSVRGAFEETQYF. The CDR3 nucleotides read TGTGCCAGCAGCGTTCGCGGGGCCTTCGAGGAGACCCAGTACTTC. The V and J genes are TRBV5-6 and TRBJ2-5; TRBD2 might be the D (6 bases). Trimming left V 4 bases short and J 5 bases short, with 18 bases between. The germline CDR1 and CDR2 sequences are SGHDT and YYEEEE. The CDR3 runs 15 residues.

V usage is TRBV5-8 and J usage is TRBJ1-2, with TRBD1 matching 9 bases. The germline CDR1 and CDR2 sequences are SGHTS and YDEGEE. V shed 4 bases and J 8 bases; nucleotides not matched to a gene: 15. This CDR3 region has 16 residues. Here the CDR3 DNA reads TGTGCCAGCAGCGCATCCGGGACAGGGCCTCTCGGCGGCTACACCTTC. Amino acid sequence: CASSASGTGPLGGYTF.

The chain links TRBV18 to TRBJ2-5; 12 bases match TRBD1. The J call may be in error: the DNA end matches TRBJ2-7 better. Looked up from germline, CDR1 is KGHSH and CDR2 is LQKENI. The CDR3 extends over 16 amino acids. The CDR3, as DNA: TGTGCCAGCTCACCCGGAGAGGGACAGGGGGCAACCGAGCAGTACTTC. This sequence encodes CASSPGEGQGATEQYF.

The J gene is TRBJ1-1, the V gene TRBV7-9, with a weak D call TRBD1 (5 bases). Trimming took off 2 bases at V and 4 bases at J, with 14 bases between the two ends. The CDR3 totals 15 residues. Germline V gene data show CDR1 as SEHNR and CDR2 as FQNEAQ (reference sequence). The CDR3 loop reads CASSLQDRGGTEAFF. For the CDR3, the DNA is TGTGCCAGCAGCTTACAGGACCGCGGGGGCACTGAAGCTTTCTTT.

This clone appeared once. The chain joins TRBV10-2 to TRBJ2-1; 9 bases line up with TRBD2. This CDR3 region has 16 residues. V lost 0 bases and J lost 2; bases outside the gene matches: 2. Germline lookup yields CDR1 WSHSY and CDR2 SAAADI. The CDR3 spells CASSESSGGPYNEQFF. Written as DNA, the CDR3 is TGCGCCAGCAGTGAGTCCAGCGGGGGGCCCTACAATGAGCAGTTCTTC.

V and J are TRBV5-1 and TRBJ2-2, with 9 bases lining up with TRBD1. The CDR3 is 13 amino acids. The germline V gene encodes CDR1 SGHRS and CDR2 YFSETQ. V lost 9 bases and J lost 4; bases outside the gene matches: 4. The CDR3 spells CATSTGGTGELFF. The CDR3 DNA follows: TGCGCCACTTCGACAGGGGGCACCGGGGAGCTGTTTTTT.

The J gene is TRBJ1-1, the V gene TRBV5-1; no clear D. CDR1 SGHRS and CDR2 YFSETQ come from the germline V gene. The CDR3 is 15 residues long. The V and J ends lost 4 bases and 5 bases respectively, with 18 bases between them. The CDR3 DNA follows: TGCGCCAGCAGCGTACAGACCGATTCGAGAACTGAAGCTTTCTTT. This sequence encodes CASSVQTDSRTEAFF.

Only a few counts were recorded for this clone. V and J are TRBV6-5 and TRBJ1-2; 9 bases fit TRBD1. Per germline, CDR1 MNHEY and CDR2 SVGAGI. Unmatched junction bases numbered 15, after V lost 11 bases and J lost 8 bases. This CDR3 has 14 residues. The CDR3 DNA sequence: TGTGCCGCTCAGGGGACAGGGCGGGCTAAGGGCTACACCTTC. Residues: CAAQGTGRAKGYTF.

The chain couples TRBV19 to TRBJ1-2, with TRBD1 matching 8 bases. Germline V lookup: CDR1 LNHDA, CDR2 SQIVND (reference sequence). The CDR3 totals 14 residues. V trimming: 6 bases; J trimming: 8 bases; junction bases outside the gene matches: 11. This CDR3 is CASRDGQGGKGYTF. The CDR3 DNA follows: TGTGCCAGTAGAGACGGACAGGGAGGAAAGGGCTACACCTTC. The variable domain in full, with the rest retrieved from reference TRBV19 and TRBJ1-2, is DGGITQSPKYLFRKEGQNVTLSCEQNLNHDAMYWYRQDPGQGLRLIYYSQIVNDFQKGDIAEGYSVSREKKESFPLTVTSAQKNPTAFYLCASRDGQGGKGYTFGSGTRLTVV.

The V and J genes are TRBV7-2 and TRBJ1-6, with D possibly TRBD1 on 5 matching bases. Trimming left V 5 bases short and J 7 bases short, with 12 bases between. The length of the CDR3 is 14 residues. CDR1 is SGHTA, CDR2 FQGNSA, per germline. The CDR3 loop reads CASSPDSINSPLHF. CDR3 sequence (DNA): TGTGCCAGCAGCCCAGACAGCATCAATTCACCCCTCCACTTT.

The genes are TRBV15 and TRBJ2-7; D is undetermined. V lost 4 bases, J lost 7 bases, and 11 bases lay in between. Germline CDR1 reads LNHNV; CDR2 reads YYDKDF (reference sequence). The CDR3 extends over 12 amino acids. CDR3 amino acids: CATSNPNTEQYF. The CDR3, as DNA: TGTGCCACCAGCAACCCCAACACGGAGCAGTACTTC.

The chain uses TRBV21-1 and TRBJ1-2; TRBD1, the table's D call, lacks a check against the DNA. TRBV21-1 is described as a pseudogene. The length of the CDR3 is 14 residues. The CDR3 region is CASRGTGGNYGYTF. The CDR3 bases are TGTGCCAGCAGAGGGACAGGGGGAAACTATGGCTACACCTTC.

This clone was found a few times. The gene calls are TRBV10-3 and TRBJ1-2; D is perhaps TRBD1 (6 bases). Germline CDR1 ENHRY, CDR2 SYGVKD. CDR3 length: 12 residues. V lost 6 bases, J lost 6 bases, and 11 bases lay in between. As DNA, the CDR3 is TGTGCCATCAGCGAGGACAGAAATGGCTACACCTTC. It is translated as CAISEDRNGYTF.

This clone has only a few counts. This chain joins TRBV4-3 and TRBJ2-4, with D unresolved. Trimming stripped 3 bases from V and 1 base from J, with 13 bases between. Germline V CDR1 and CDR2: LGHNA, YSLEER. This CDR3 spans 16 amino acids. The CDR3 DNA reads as TGCGCCAGCAGCCAGGTAGACAATGTCGCCAAAAACATTCAGTACTTC. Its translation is CASSQVDNVAKNIQYF.

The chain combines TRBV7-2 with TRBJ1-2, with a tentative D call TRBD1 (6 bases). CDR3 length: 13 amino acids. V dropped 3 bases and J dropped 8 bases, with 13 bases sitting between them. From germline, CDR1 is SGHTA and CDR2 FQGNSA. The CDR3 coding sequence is TGTGCCAGCAGCTTCTCACAGGGCGAGGGCTACACCTTC. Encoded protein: CASSFSQGEGYTF.

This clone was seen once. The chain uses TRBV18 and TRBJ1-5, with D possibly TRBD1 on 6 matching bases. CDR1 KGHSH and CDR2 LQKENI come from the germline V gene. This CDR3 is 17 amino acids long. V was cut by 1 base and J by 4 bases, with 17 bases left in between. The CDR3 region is CASSPRSKQGVNQPQHF. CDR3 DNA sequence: TGTGCCAGCTCACCACGGTCTAAACAGGGAGTAAATCAGCCCCAGCATTTT. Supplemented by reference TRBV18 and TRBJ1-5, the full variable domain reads NAGVMQNPRHLVRRRGQEARLRCSPMKGHSHVYWYRQLPEEGLKFMVYLQKENIIDESGMPKERFSAEFPKEGPSILRIQQVVRGDSAAYFCASSPRSKQGVNQPQHFGDGTRLSIL.

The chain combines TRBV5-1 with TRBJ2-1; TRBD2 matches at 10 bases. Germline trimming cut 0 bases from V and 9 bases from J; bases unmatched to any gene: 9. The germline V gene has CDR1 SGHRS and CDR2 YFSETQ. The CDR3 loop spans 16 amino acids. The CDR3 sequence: CASSLVASGGLSEQFF. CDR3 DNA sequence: TGCGCCAGCAGCTTGGTGGCTAGCGGGGGTCTGAGTGAGCAGTTCTTC. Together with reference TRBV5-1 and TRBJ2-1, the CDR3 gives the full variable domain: KAGVTQTPRYLIKTRGQQVTLSCSPISGHRSVSWYQQTPGQGLQFLFEYFSETQRNKGNFPGRFSGRQFSNSRSEMNVSTLELGDSALYLCASSLVASGGLSEQFFGPGTRLTVL.

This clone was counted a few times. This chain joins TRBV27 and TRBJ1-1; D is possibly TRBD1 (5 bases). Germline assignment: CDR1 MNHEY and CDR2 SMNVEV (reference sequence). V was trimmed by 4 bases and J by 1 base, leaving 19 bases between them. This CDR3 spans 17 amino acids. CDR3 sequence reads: CASSWTPTQTANTEAFF. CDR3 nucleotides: TGTGCCAGCAGTTGGACCCCTACCCAGACAGCGAACACTGAAGCTTTCTTT.

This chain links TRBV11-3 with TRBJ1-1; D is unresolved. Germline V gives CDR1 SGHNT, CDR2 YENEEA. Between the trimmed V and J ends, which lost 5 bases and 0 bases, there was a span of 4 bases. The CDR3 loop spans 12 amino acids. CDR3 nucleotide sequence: TGTGCCAGCAGCCGGTTGAACACTGAAGCTTTCTTT. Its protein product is CASSRLNTEAFF.

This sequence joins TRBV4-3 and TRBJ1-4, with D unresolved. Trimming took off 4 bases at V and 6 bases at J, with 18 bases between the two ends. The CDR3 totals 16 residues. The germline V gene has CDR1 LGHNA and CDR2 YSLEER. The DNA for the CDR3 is TGCGCCAGCAGCCCCCTCTGGGGAAGGGAGGATGAAAAACTGTTTTTT. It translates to CASSPLWGREDEKLFF.

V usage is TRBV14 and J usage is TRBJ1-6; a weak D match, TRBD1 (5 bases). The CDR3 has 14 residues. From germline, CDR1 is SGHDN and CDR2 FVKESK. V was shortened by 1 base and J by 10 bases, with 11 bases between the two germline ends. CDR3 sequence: CASSQGGTESPLHF. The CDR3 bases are TGTGCCAGCAGCCAAGGGGGGACTGAATCACCCCTCCACTTT.

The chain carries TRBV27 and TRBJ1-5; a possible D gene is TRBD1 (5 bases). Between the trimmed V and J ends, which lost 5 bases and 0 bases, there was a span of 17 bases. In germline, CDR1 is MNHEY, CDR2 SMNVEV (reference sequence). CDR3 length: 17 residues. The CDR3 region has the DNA TGTGCCAGCAGTCCTTTGGGTGGGGCCCTTAGCAATCAGCCCCAGCATTTT. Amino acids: CASSPLGGALSNQPQHF.

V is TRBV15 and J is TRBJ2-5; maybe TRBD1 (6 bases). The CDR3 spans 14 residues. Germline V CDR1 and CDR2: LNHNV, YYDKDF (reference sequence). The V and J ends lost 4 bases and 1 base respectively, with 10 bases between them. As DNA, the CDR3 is TGTGCCACCAGCACCGGCAGGGGCCAAGAGACCCAGTACTTC. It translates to CATSTGRGQETQYF.

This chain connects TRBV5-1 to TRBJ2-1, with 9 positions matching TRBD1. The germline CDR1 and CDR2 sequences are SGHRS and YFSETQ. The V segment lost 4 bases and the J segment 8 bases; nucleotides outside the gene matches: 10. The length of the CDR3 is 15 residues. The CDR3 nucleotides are TGCGCCAGCAGCCCACCACAGGGGGCAGGCGATGAGCAGTTCTTC. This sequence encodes CASSPPQGAGDEQFF.

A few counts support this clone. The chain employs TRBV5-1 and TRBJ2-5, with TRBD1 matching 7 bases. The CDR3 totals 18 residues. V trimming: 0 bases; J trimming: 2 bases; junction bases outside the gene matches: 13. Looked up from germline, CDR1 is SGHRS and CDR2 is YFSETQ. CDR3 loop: CASSLGVRGTASQETQYF. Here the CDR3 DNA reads TGCGCCAGCAGCTTGGGGGTAAGGGGGACAGCTTCGCAAGAGACCCAGTACTTC.

The DNA of the CDR3 is TGTGCCAGCACGGGAGGGGGCATTATAGAGACCCAGTACTTC. Amino acid sequence: CASTGGGIIETQYF. This chain links TRBV6-6 with TRBJ2-5; D is perhaps TRBD2 (8 bases). CDR1 and CDR2 (germline): MNHNY, SVGAGI (reference sequence). The germline V and J ends were trimmed by 7 bases and 4 bases, with 16 bases remaining between them. The CDR3 extends over 14 amino acids.

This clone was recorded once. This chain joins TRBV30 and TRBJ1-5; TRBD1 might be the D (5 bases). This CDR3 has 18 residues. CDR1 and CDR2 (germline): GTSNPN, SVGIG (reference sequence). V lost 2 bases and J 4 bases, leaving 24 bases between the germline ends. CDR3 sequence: CAWSRTGTVSTYNQPQHF. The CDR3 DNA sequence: TGTGCCTGGAGTCGAACAGGTACGGTCTCTACTTATAATCAGCCCCAGCATTTT.

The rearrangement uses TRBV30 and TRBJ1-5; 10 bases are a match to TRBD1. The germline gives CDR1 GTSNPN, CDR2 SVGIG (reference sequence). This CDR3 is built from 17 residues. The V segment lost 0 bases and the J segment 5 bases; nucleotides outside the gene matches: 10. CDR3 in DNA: TGTGCCTGGAGTGTATTAGGTGACAGGGGGCTTGATCAGCCCCAGCATTTT. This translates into CAWSVLGDRGLDQPQHF.

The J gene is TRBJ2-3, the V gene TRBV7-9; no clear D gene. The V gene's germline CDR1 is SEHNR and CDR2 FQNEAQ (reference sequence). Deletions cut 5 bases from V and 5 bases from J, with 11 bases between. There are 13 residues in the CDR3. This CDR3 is CASSPLPGDTQYF. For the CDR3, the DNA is TGTGCCAGCAGCCCTCTACCTGGAGATACGCAGTATTTT. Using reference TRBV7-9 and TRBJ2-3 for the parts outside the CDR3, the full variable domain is DTGVSQNPRHKITKRGQNVTFRCDPISEHNRLYWYRQTLGQGPEFLTYFQNEAQLEKSRLLSDRFSAERPKGSFSTLEIQRTEQGDSAMYLCASSPLPGDTQYFGPGTRLTVL.

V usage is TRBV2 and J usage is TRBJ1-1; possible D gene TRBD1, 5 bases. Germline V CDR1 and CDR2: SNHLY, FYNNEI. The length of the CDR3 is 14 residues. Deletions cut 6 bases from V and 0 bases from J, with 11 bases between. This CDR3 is CASRRQTMNTEAFF. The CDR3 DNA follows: TGTGCCAGCAGGAGACAGACCATGAACACTGAAGCTTTCTTT.

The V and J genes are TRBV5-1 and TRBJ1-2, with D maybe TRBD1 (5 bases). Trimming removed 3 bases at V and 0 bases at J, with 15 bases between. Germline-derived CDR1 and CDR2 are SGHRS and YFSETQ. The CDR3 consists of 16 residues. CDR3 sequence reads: CASSWTTGTANYGYTF. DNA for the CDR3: TGCGCCAGCAGCTGGACCACAGGTACAGCTAACTATGGCTACACCTTC.